This entry is about one TCR beta chain. This specimen belongs to a study of Tregs in tolerant kidney transplant recipients. Assay: immunoSEQ multiplex PCR; the TCRdb copy retains only in-frame clones and omits some. This table holds about 120,000 clones, almost 95% found once. The TCR sequence derives from a human donor in good health. The sequenced material came from CD4+ T cells from blood.

DNA for the CDR3: TGCGCCAGCAGTGAAAGTGCTGGAAACACCATATATTTT. This codes for CASSESAGNTIYF. J is TRBJ1-3 and V is TRBV10-2; the D is unclear. CDR3 length: 13 residues. Germline V lookup: CDR1 WSHSY, CDR2 SAAADI. Trimming stripped 3 bases from V and 2 bases from J, with 5 bases between.